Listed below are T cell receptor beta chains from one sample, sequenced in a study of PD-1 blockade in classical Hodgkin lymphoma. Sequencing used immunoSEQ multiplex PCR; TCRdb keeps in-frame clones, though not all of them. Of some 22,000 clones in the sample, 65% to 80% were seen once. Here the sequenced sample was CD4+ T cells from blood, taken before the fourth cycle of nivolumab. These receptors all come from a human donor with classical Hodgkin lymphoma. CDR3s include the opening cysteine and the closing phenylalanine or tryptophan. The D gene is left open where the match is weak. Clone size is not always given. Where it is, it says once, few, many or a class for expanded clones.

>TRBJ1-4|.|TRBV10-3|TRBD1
TGTGCCATCAGTGAGGGAAACAGGGGGACCGGTAAGGAAAAACTGTTTTTT
CAISEGNRGTGKEKLFF
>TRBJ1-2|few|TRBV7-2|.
TGTGCCAGCAGCTTAGAGGCGGGACCCTATGGCTACACCTTC
CASSLEAGPYGYTF
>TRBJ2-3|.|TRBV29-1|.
TGCAGCGTTGAACTGGGTTTGGCAGATACGCAGTATTTT
CSVELGLADTQYF
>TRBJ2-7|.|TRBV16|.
TGTGCCAGCAGCCAATCAGGTCCCTACGAGCAGTACTTC
CASSQSGPYEQYF
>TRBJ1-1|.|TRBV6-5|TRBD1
TGTGCCAGCAGCAGACAGGGGAACACTGAAGCTTTCTTT
CASSRQGNTEAFF
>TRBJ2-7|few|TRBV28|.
TGTGCCAGCAGTTTACAGGGTGGCCTCCGCTACGAGCAGTACTTC
CASSLQGGLRYEQYF
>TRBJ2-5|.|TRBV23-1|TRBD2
TGCGCCAGCAGTCAATCGAAGCGGGACGCGAAAGAGACCCAGTACTTC
CASSQSKRDAKETQYF
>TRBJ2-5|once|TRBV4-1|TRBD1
TGCGCCAGCAGCTCCTCCCGGGACAGGCAGACCCAGTACTTC
CASSSSRDRQTQYF
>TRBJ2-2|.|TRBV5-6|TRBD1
TGTGCCAGCAGCCCCCGGACAGGGGGCACCGGGGAGCTGTTTTTT
CASSPRTGGTGELFF
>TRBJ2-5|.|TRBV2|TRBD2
TGTGCCAGCAATAGACGACTAGCCCAAGAGACCCAGTACTTC
CASNRRLAQETQYF
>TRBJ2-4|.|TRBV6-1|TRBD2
TGTGCCAGCAGTGAAGCCGGGACTAGCGGGGGTTACCTAGCCAAAAACATTCAGTACTTC
CASSEAGTSGGYLAKNIQYF
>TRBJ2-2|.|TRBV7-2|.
TGTGCCAGCAGCTTAGCTCTCGTGAACACCGGGGAGCTGTTTTTT
CASSLALVNTGELFF
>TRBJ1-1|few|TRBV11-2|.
TGTGCCAGCAGCTTAGGATACAGGGTTAGCACTGAAGCTTTCTTT
CASSLGYRVSTEAFF
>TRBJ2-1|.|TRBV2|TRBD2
TGTGCCACCATCAGCGGGGGCTACAATGAGCAGTTCTTC
CATISGGYNEQFF
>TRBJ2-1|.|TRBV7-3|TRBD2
TGTGCCAGCAGCAGTAGCGGGGCCTCCTACAATGAGCAGTTCTTC
CASSSSGASYNEQFF
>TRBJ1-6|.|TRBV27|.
TGTGCCAGCAGTCCGCGACAGGATTTTTATAATTCACCCCTCCACTTT
CASSPRQDFYNSPLHF
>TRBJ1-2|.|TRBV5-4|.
TGTGCCAGCAGCTTCGAGGGCGCCTCCCCCATCTATGGCTACACCTTC
CASSFEGASPIYGYTF
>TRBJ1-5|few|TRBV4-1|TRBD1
TGCGCCAGCAGCCGGACCTCCGGGACAGGCAATCAGCCCCAGCATTTT
CASSRTSGTGNQPQHF
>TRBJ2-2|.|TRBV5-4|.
TGTGCCAGCAGCCCGGACAGCCAGACCGGGGAGCTGTTTTTT
CASSPDSQTGELFF
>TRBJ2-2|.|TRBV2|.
TGTGCCAGCCGGGGTGCTTACGCCGGGGAGCTGTTTTTT
CASRGAYAGELFF
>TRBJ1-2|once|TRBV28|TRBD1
TGTGCCAGCAGCGATGGACAGGTTTATGGCTACACCTTC
CASSDGQVYGYTF
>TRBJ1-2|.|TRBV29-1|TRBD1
TGCAGCGTTGACGGACAGGGGAAGGGAGGTTTATATGGCTACACCTTC
CSVDGQGKGGLYGYTF
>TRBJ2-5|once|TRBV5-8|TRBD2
TGTGCCAGCAGCTTGGTGCTAGCGGGGGGTGTTGAGACCCAGTACTTC
CASSLVLAGGVETQYF
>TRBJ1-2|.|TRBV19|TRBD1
TGTGCCACTCGGAAAGGGCCTGGACAGGCGTACTATGGCTACACCTTC
CATRKGPGQAYYGYTF
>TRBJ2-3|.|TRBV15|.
TGTGCCACCTCGTTAGGGGGAGACGCAGATACGCAGTATTTT
CATSLGGDADTQYF
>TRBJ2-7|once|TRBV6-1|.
TGTGCCAGCAGTGACCGCCCCATCACGGGGATGACCTACGAGCAGTACTTC
CASSDRPITGMTYEQYF
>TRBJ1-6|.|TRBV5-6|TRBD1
TGTGCCAGCAGCTTGGGGACAGGGGTTAGTTCACCCCTCCACTTT
CASSLGTGVSSPLHF
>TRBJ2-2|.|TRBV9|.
TGTGCCAGCAGCCATAGCGGAGCGAACACCGGGGAGCTGTTTTTT
CASSHSGANTGELFF
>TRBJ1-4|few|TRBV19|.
TGTGCCAGTAGCTCTCATCAAACAGCGGGTGAAAAACTGTTTTTT
CASSSHQTAGEKLFF
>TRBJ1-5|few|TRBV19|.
TGTGCCAGTAGTATATACCCCTTCCTAAGCAATCAGCCCCAGCATTTT
CASSIYPFLSNQPQHF
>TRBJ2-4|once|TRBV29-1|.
TGCAGCGTTGAGGCTCCGGGCGGCTCGCTAGCCAAAAACATTCAGTACTTC
CSVEAPGGSLAKNIQYF
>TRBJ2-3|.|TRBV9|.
TGTGCCAGCGGGGGCCACGGGCGGTCAGATACGCAGTATTTT
CASGGHGRSDTQYF
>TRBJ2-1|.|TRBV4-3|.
TGCGCCAGCAGCCGAACACGTCGGGAGCAGTTCTTC
CASSRTRREQFF
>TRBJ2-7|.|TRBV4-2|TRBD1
TGTGCCAGCAGCCAAGCCTGGGACAGTTCCTACGAGCAGTACTTC
CASSQAWDSSYEQYF
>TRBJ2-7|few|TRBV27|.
TGTGCCAGCAGTTTACGGCAGGGTAGCTCCTACGAGCAGTACTTC
CASSLRQGSSYEQYF
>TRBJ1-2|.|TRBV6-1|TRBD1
TGTGCCAGCAGGGGGACAGGTTTCTTC
CASRGTGFF
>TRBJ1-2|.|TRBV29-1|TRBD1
TGCAGCGTTGTGTTCGGACCGGGACAGGGCAATATCTACGGCTACACCTTC
CSVVFGPGQGNIYGYTF
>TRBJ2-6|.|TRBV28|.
TGTGCCAGCAGTTTAAGGGACCTACGCTCTGGGGCCAACGTCCTGACTTTC
CASSLRDLRSGANVLTF
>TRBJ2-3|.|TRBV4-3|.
TGCGCCAGCAGCCAAGACACTTCTCGAACAGCGTGGGCCACAGATACGCAGTATTTT
CASSQDTSRTAWATDTQYF
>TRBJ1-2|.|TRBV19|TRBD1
TGTGCCAGTAGAAACCCCGGGACAGGGGGCGCGGAAGGCTACACCTTC
CASRNPGTGGAEGYTF
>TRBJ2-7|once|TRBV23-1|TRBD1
TGCGCCAGATCGACAGGGAGCTCCTACGAGCAGTACTTC
CARSTGSSYEQYF
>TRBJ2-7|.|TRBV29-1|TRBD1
TGCAGCGTTCGCAGGGCAGGGGGCCGATACGAGCAGTACTTC
CSVRRAGGRYEQYF
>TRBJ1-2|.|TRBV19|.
TGTGCCAGTAAACAGCTTAACTATGGCTACACCTTC
CASKQLNYGYTF
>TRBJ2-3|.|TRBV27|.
TGTGCCAGCAGTTTTCTTCCCTCTAGCACAGATACGCAGTATTTT
CASSFLPSSTDTQYF
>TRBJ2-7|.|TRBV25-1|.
TGTGCCAGCAGTGATACGGCGTTGACGACGAGCTCCTACGAGCAGTACTTC
CASSDTALTTSSYEQYF
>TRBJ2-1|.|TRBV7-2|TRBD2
TGTGCCAGCAGCTCACGTTTCACTAGCGGGGGGGATTACAATGAGCAGTTCTTC
CASSSRFTSGGDYNEQFF
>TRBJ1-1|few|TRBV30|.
TGTGCCTGGGGCAGGGGGAACACTGAAGCTTTCTTT
CAWGRGNTEAFF